This TCR beta chain is from a study of blood T cell repertoires in COVID-19. Study at large: Specimens from acute and convalescent COVID-19 originated in the United States, Italy and Spain. From T cells, B-cell-depleted T cells, or PBMCs came the material, which was cDNA or gDNA.

This CDR3 region has 14 residues. Per the germline V gene, CDR1 is MDHEN and CDR2 is SYDVKM. V trimming: 6 bases; J trimming: 5 bases; junction bases outside the gene matches: 9. The authors' processing: Scientists estimated how many nucleated cells there were by amplifying reference gene primers. Sequenced by immunoSEQ multiplex PCR; TCRdb stores in-frame clones only, minus some. That table supplies the V and J calls and clone size; D and trimming were determined from the DNA. Here the sample spans approximately 400,000 clones, around 83% being singletons. Recovery among Cohort 3 donors was established by two negative PCRs, clearance, or symptom resolution.

The V call is TRBV28, the J call TRBJ1-2, with 7 bases matching TRBD1. Sequenced input: PBMCs or T cells enriched from blood (not recorded which). The source is a woman between 50 and 59 years old who had recovered from COVID-19. CDR3 in DNA: TGTGCCAGCAGCAAATTACAGGGGATGTATGGCTACACCTTC. This sequence encodes CASSKLQGMYGYTF.